This note documents a single T cell receptor beta chain sequence. What it binds is unknown. The sample is drawn from a study of T-cell memory formation after mild COVID-19. General study findings and limits: Clones which contracted sat mainly in CM and EM if CD4+, and in EMRA if CD8+. Day 15 to 85 contracting clones showed balanced CD4/CD8; later expanders leaned CD4+. Second-wave clones that peaked on day 37 lacked confirmed SARS-CoV-2 specificity.

Constant-segment primers served in 5'RACE that generated TCR alpha and TCR beta cDNA libraries bearing sample barcodes and UMIs. In TCRdb, the 5' RACE reads were re-called with MiXCR into one record per CDR3 protein. The sample has 350,000 to 400,000 distinct CDR3 sequences; approximately 15% are singletons. The CDR3 sequence is 21 residues long. Germline V CDR1 and CDR2: SGHNT, YENEEA. Trimming cost V 4 bases and J 2 bases; bases outside gene matches: 25. Sequenced sample: PBMCs or a T cell subset sorted from them (not recorded which). The chain recombines TRBV11-3 with TRBJ2-7; 8 positions match TRBD1. This TCR was sampled from a man younger than 30 who had mild COVID-19 (a few samples of this study predate the infection). Cell type and time point are not known. The CDR3 sequence is CASSSPWGRDRPGRYTYEQYV. The CDR3 DNA sequence: TGTGCCAGCAGCTCCCCCTGGGGCCGGGACAGGCCAGGCCGTTATACCTACGAGCAGTACGTC.